Following are 3 T cell receptor beta chains from one sample sequenced in a study of blood T cell repertoires in COVID-19. The data were produced by immunoSEQ multiplex PCR, yet TCRdb's version contains in-frame clones alone and is incomplete. The repertoire consists of about 240,000 clones, with about 80% occurring once and the leading ten covering over 8%. The sequencing input was peripheral blood. The receptors here all came from an elderly woman with acute or convalescent COVID-19.

The chain combines TRBV5-1 with TRBJ1-1; 7 nucleotides agree with TRBD1. After removal of 4 bases from V and 8 bases from J, the junction contained 2 bases not matched to a gene. CDR1 and CDR2 (germline): SGHRS, YFSETQ. The length of the CDR3 is 11 residues. DNA of the CDR3: TGCGCCAGCAGCCAGGACAGGGAAGCTTTCTTT. Translating it yields CASSQDREAFF.

V gene TRBV15 combines with J gene TRBJ1-1; 9 bases agree with TRBD1. This CDR3 comprises 14 residues. V lost 6 bases, J lost 6 bases, and 8 bases stayed unmatched. Germline lookup yields CDR1 LNHNV and CDR2 YYDKDF (reference sequence). The chain's CDR3 is CATSRDREASEAFF. The CDR3 DNA reads TGTGCCACCAGTCGGGACAGGGAGGCTTCTGAAGCTTTCTTT.

The table lists this clone with a few counts. This chain joins TRBV11-2 and TRBJ1-1; 8 positions agree with TRBD1. The CDR3 runs 12 residues. V lost 5 bases, J lost 9 bases, and 5 bases stayed unmatched. Germline V gene data show CDR1 as SGHAT and CDR2 as FQNNGV. CDR3 DNA: TGTGCCAGCAGCCCCCCAGGGGGCCAAGCTTTCTTT. It yields the protein CASSPPGGQAFF.